The following is a T cell receptor (beta chain) sequence with its context. Its antigen is currently unknown. At the DNA level, this CDR3 is encoded by other sequences in the same sample as well. CDR3 length equals 13 residues. V lost 6 bases and J lost 6, with 11 bases in between. Germline V gene data show CDR1 as MGHDK and CDR2 as SYGVNS. These data are taken from a study of cytomegalovirus exposure and HLA in healthy donors. 60 Vbeta and 13 Jbeta primers were used in PCR. The assay was immunoSEQ multiplex PCR, and TCRdb's table has in-frame clones only and misses some. The sample shows over 110,000 clones, 60% to 80% of them seen only once. Study-wide results and limits: TCR beta V segments were, for the most part, productive about 87% or about 30% of the time in an earlier analysis.

Material for sequencing was PBMCs. The chain uses TRBV25-1 and TRBJ2-2; possibly TRBD2 for D (5 bases). The sequence was collected from a man younger than 30 in good health and CMV-seronegative. The CDR3 region has the DNA TGTGCCAGCAGCGATACAGCGGCCGGGGAGCTGTTTTTT. Translating it yields CASSDTAAGELFF. Full variable domain (remainder filled in from reference TRBV25-1 and TRBJ2-2): EADIYQTPRYLVIGTGKKITLECSQTMGHDKMYWYQQDPGMELHLIHYSYGVNSTEKGDLSSESTVSRIRTEHFPLTLESARPSHTSQYLCASSDTAAGELFFGEGSRLTVL.